These 12 T cell receptor beta chains share one sample of origin, sequenced in a study of control samples from healthy donors and cancer patients. Here immunoSEQ multiplex PCR was the method, and the copy in TCRdb shows in-frame clones only, minus some. The sample consists of under 150,000 clones, roughly 86% of them appearing once. Sample: blood. All receptors derive from a man aged 55 to 69 in good health.

In this sample, this clone turned up a few times. The CDR3 loop is CASSRAVTDTQYF. In nucleotides, the CDR3 is TGTGCCAGCAGCCGGGCAGTCACAGATACGCAGTATTTT. The chain combines TRBV27 with TRBJ2-3; D not certain. Trimming removed 6 bases at V and 2 bases at J, with 9 bases between. In germline, CDR1 is MNHEY, CDR2 SMNVEV (reference sequence). The CDR3 loop spans 13 amino acids.

This chain uses TRBV3-1 (or the pseudogene TRBV3-2) with TRBJ1-1; D not resolved. The CDR3 totals 13 residues. The germline CDR1 and CDR2 sequences are LGHDT and YNNKEL (reference sequence). V was shortened by 0 bases and J by 11 bases, with 13 bases between the two germline ends. This CDR3 reads CASSQEGLFTAFF. In nucleotides, the CDR3 is TGTGCCAGCAGCCAAGAAGGTTTATTTACGGCTTTCTTT.

This clone turned up a few times. The V and J genes are TRBV24-1 and TRBJ2-5, with 8 bases matching TRBD1. This CDR3 is built from 15 residues. The V gene's germline CDR1 is KGHDR and CDR2 SFDVKD. V lost 1 base, J lost 5 bases, and 5 bases stayed unmatched. The CDR3 coding sequence is TGTGCCACCAGTGATTTCGCAGGGGGCGTCGAGACCCAGTACTTC. As protein: CATSDFAGGVETQYF.

V is TRBV7-9 and J is TRBJ1-1; D might be TRBD1 (5 bases). The length of the CDR3 is 14 residues. V gave up 1 base and J gave up 5 bases, with 11 bases separating them. Germline V gene data show CDR1 as SEHNR and CDR2 as FQNEAQ (reference sequence). The CDR3 spells CASSLEGRRTEAFF. The DNA of the CDR3 is TGTGCCAGCAGCTTAGAGGGGAGGAGGACTGAAGCTTTCTTT.

The rearrangement links TRBV28 to TRBJ1-2; D is unresolved. Trimming removed 10 bases at V and 0 bases at J, with 18 bases between. The length of the CDR3 is 15 residues. Germline assignment: CDR1 MDHEN and CDR2 SYDVKM. CDR3 coding DNA: TGTGCCACCCGAAGGAGAGGAGGGACTAACTATGGCTACACCTTC. Translated: CATRRRGGTNYGYTF.

This sequence joins TRBV3-1 (or the pseudogene TRBV3-2) and TRBJ2-3; TRBD2 agrees at 7 bases. Germline V CDR1 and CDR2: LGHDT, YNNKEL (reference sequence). This CDR3 has 16 amino acids. Germline trimming cut 0 bases from V and 1 base from J; bases unmatched to any gene: 4. The CDR3 DNA follows: TGTGCCAGCAGCCAAGATAAGAGCGGGGGCACAGATACGCAGTATTTT. Its translation is CASSQDKSGGTDTQYF.

The chain couples TRBV25-1 to TRBJ1-2; no reliable D call. Per the germline V gene, CDR1 is MGHDK and CDR2 is SYGVNS. The V gene lost 3 bases and the J gene lost 4 bases, with 6 bases spanning the gap. CDR3 length equals 12 residues. The CDR3: CASSDPPYGYTF. The CDR3 DNA reads as TGTGCCAGCAGTGATCCCCCCTATGGCTACACCTTC.

This clone was observed a single time. The chain has TRBV20-1 and TRBJ1-1; D uncertain. Germline V gene data show CDR1 as DFQATT and CDR2 as SNEGSKA (reference sequence). The length of the CDR3 is 11 residues. V was trimmed by 3 bases and J by 3 bases, leaving 5 bases between them. DNA for the CDR3: TGCAGTGCTAGGCAGTACACTGAAGCTTTCTTT. It encodes CSARQYTEAFF.

The rearrangement joins TRBV7-3 to TRBJ1-1; D uncertain. This CDR3 contains 13 residues. Trimming removed 5 bases at V and 1 base at J, with 8 bases between. CDR1 is SGHTA, CDR2 FQGTGA, per germline. CDR3 coding DNA: TGTGCCAGCAGCCCTACAACGAACACTGAAGCTTTCTTT. Its translation: CASSPTTNTEAFF.

This sequence joins TRBV28 and TRBJ1-3, with TRBD1 matching over 7 bases. V trimming: 8 bases; J trimming: 9 bases; junction bases outside the gene matches: 7. Germline CDR1 MDHEN, CDR2 SYDVKM. This CDR3 has 12 residues. CDR3 amino acids: CASGEGAITIYF. The CDR3 DNA sequence: TGTGCCAGCGGCGAGGGGGCGATCACCATATATTTT. The entire variable domain, with the rest obtained from reference TRBV28 and TRBJ1-3, is as follows: DVKVTQSSRYLVKRTGEKVFLECVQDMDHENMFWYRQDPGLGLRLIYFSYDVKMKEKGDIPEGYSVSREKKERFSLILESASTNQTSMYLCASGEGAITIYFGEGSWLTVV.

The chain uses TRBV7-2 and TRBJ2-7, with TRBD2 identical over 10 bases. Germline loops: CDR1 SGHTA, CDR2 FQGNSA. Trimming took 1 base from V and 2 from J; bases not matched to a gene: 11. The CDR3 covers 18 residues. This CDR3 reads CASSLEVGLAGVTYEQYF. The CDR3 bases are TGTGCCAGCAGCTTAGAAGTTGGGCTAGCGGGGGTAACCTACGAGCAGTACTTC.

The chain has TRBV19 and TRBJ1-2; perhaps TRBD1 as D (6 bases). Trimming took off 8 bases at V and 7 bases at J, with 17 bases between the two ends. Germline V lookup: CDR1 LNHDA, CDR2 SQIVND (reference sequence). CDR3 size: 13 residues. This CDR3 is CASGTMGGAGYTF. Here the CDR3 DNA reads TGTGCCAGTGGCACGATGGGGGGCGCTGGCTACACCTTC.